A selection of T cell receptor beta chains follows, all from one sample in a study of blood T cell repertoires in COVID-19. Produced via immunoSEQ multiplex PCR; TCRdb's table is partial and in-frame only. The data show 230,000 or so clones, 85% seen once. The source material was PBMCs or T cells enriched from blood (not recorded which). Every receptor here comes from a woman in her forties or fifties who had been exposed to COVID-19. Both conserved end residues are part of each CDR3. A D gene is named only where the DNA matches it firmly.

j_gene: TRBJ2-1
d_gene: TRBD1
v_gene: TRBV6-5
CDR3aa: CASRGGGSYNEQFF

j_gene: TRBJ2-3
d_gene: .
v_gene: TRBV19
CDR3aa: CASSRRGTDTQYF

j_gene: TRBJ1-1
d_gene: .
v_gene: TRBV7-9
CDR3aa: CASSLDSSEAFF

j_gene: TRBJ2-1
d_gene: .
v_gene: TRBV10-3
CDR3aa: CAIRGEAYNEQFF

j_gene: TRBJ1-1
d_gene: .
v_gene: TRBV5-5
CDR3aa: CASSLEVRSTEAFF

j_gene: TRBJ2-5
d_gene: TRBD2
v_gene: TRBV19
CDR3aa: CASRGSGGPAGETQYF

j_gene: TRBJ2-1
d_gene: .
v_gene: TRBV7-9
CDR3aa: CASSFYLSPYNEQFF

j_gene: TRBJ1-5
d_gene: TRBD1
v_gene: TRBV5-8
CDR3aa: CASSWGTGVGQPQHF

j_gene: TRBJ1-2
d_gene: .
v_gene: TRBV16
CDR3aa: CASSQSQSVYTF

j_gene: TRBJ1-1
d_gene: .
v_gene: TRBV29-1
CDR3aa: CSARQRWNTEAFF

j_gene: TRBJ1-4
d_gene: .
v_gene: TRBV4-1
CDR3aa: CASSQDYRGIGANEKLFF

j_gene: TRBJ2-3
d_gene: .
v_gene: TRBV9
CDR3aa: CASSVDSGGRDTQYF

j_gene: TRBJ2-7
d_gene: TRBD2
v_gene: TRBV29-1
CDR3aa: CSVGSGGYEQYF

j_gene: TRBJ1-2
d_gene: .
v_gene: TRBV29-1
CDR3aa: CSVKWGEGYTF

j_gene: TRBJ1-4
d_gene: .
v_gene: TRBV7-9
CDR3aa: CASSIEEKLFF

j_gene: TRBJ1-5
d_gene: TRBD1
v_gene: TRBV2
CDR3aa: CASNAGQGNNQPQHF

j_gene: TRBJ1-1
d_gene: .
v_gene: TRBV25-1
CDR3aa: CASTRVDEAFF

j_gene: TRBJ1-1
d_gene: TRBD1
v_gene: TRBV19
CDR3aa: CASSPSTGGTPEAFF

j_gene: TRBJ1-5
d_gene: .
v_gene: TRBV7-9
CDR3aa: CASSWSNSNQPQHF

j_gene: TRBJ1-5
d_gene: .
v_gene: TRBV10-2
CDR3aa: CASGDSQGSNQPQHF

j_gene: TRBJ2-5
d_gene: TRBD2
v_gene: TRBV14
CDR3aa: CASSQGLAGQETQYF

j_gene: TRBJ1-5
d_gene: TRBD1
v_gene: TRBV19
CDR3aa: CASSAGTGRNQPQHF

j_gene: TRBJ1-1
d_gene: TRBD1
v_gene: TRBV10-3
CDR3aa: CAISDSGTGETEAFF

j_gene: TRBJ1-3
d_gene: .
v_gene: TRBV18
CDR3aa: CASSPGASSGNTIYF

j_gene: TRBJ1-2
d_gene: .
v_gene: TRBV28
CDR3aa: CASSPDLTGIYGYTF

j_gene: TRBJ2-5
d_gene: .
v_gene: TRBV4-3
CDR3aa: CASSQALPRTGDQETQYF

j_gene: TRBJ1-2
d_gene: .
v_gene: TRBV20-1
CDR3aa: CSASTWGFGGYTF

j_gene: TRBJ2-1
d_gene: .
v_gene: TRBV4-1
CDR3aa: CASSHTPGSSNNEQFF

j_gene: TRBJ1-1
d_gene: TRBD1
v_gene: TRBV19
CDR3aa: CASSIPSGTGGTEAFF

j_gene: TRBJ1-3
d_gene: .
v_gene: TRBV15
CDR3aa: CATSRGEGFTGNTIYF

j_gene: TRBJ2-7
d_gene: TRBD2
v_gene: TRBV27
CDR3aa: CASSSPQTSGSYEQYF

j_gene: TRBJ2-2
d_gene: .
v_gene: TRBV14
CDR3aa: CASSQDSGRIYTGELFF

j_gene: TRBJ2-1
d_gene: .
v_gene: TRBV20-1
CDR3aa: CSARTMNEQFF

j_gene: TRBJ1-1
d_gene: .
v_gene: TRBV5-5
CDR3aa: CASSFSPTGNTEAFF

j_gene: TRBJ2-1
d_gene: TRBD2
v_gene: TRBV7-9
CDR3aa: CASSPLTSDNEQFF